This T cell receptor (beta chain) comes out of a study of technical replicates of blood from a handful of donors. Profiling relied on immunoSEQ multiplex PCR, and the TCRdb table lists in-frame clones only, not all of them. The repertoire has some 87,000 clones, about 96% of them found once; the top ten carry under 0.35%. Trimming took off 3 bases at V and 7 bases at J, with 18 bases between the two ends. There are 16 residues in the CDR3. Germline-derived CDR1 and CDR2 are LNHDA and SQIVND (reference sequence). Sequencing was carried out using T cells isolated from PBMCs. This sequence originates from a human donor in good health. This chain connects TRBV19 to TRBJ1-4; no clear D gene. The CDR3 is CASSIDYGVLGEKLFF. CDR3 coding DNA: TGTGCCAGTAGTATCGATTACGGGGTTCTAGGTGAAAAACTGTTTTTT.